Below are 10 T cell receptor beta chains sequenced from a single sample in a study of cytomegalovirus exposure and HLA in healthy donors. PCR involved 60 Vbeta and 13 Jbeta primers. This table comes from immunoSEQ multiplex PCR, and its TCRdb copy is limited to in-frame clones, with some not included. With 100,000 to 150,000 clones in the sample, the ten largest clones hold about 2.7%. The sequenced material came from PBMCs. The receptors come from a man younger than 40 in good health and CMV-seronegative.

This chain links TRBV6-5 with TRBJ2-1; D gene uncertain. CDR1 is MNHEY, CDR2 SVGAGI, per germline. The CDR3 has 12 amino acids. Trimming stripped 5 bases from V and 5 bases from J, with 7 bases between. The CDR3 DNA sequence: TGTGCCAGCAGTCCCTCAGACAATGAGCAGTTCTTC. As protein: CASSPSDNEQFF.

V is TRBV19 and J is TRBJ2-3, with D hard to call. The germline gives CDR1 LNHDA, CDR2 SQIVND (reference sequence). The CDR3 totals 10 residues. CDR3 protein: CASIEDTQYF. As DNA, the CDR3 is TGTGCAAGCATAGAAGATACGCAGTATTTT. Together with reference TRBV19 and TRBJ2-3, the CDR3 gives the full variable domain: DGGITQSPKYLFRKEGQNVTLSCEQNLNHDAMYWYRQDPGQGLRLIYYSQIVNDFQKGDIAEGYSVSREKKESFPLTVTSAQKNPTAFYLCASIEDTQYFGPGTRLTVL.

V usage is TRBV5-1 and J usage is TRBJ1-3, with D unresolved. Germline V lookup: CDR1 SGHRS, CDR2 YFSETQ. The CDR3 has 15 amino acids. V was cut by 2 bases and J by 0 bases, with 9 bases left in between. The CDR3 reads CASSFTGSSGNTIYF. DNA for the CDR3: TGCGCCAGCAGCTTTACGGGGAGCTCTGGAAACACCATATATTTT. Supplemented by reference TRBV5-1 and TRBJ1-3, the full variable domain reads KAGVTQTPRYLIKTRGQQVTLSCSPISGHRSVSWYQQTPGQGLQFLFEYFSETQRNKGNFPGRFSGRQFSNSRSEMNVSTLELGDSALYLCASSFTGSSGNTIYFGEGSWLTVV.

The rearrangement joins TRBV5-1 to TRBJ2-3; D gene ambiguous. Per the germline V gene, CDR1 is SGHRS and CDR2 is YFSETQ. Deletions cut 5 bases from V and 1 base from J, with 8 bases between. The CDR3 spans 13 residues. The CDR3 DNA is TGCGCCAGCAGACCCCAGGGCACAGATACGCAGTATTTT. Protein product: CASRPQGTDTQYF. Variable domain in full (rest from reference TRBV5-1 and TRBJ2-3): KAGVTQTPRYLIKTRGQQVTLSCSPISGHRSVSWYQQTPGQGLQFLFEYFSETQRNKGNFPGRFSGRQFSNSRSEMNVSTLELGDSALYLCASRPQGTDTQYFGPGTRLTVL.

This rearrangement joins TRBV9 to TRBJ2-1; 9 bases align to TRBD2. The CDR3 spans 17 residues. CDR1 and CDR2 from the germline V gene are SGDLS and YYNGEE. V shed 4 bases and J 7 bases; nucleotides not matched to a gene: 15. The CDR3 sequence: CASSPPPSSGRRNEQFF. Written as DNA, the CDR3 is TGTGCCAGCAGCCCACCTCCCTCCAGCGGGAGGAGAAATGAGCAGTTCTTC.

CDR3 region: CASSPNRGQEQYF. As DNA, the CDR3 is TGTGCCAGCTCACCAAACAGGGGTCAGGAGCAGTACTTC. The chain employs TRBV18 and TRBJ2-7; 7 bases line up with TRBD1. The CDR3 is 13 amino acids. The germline V gene has CDR1 KGHSH and CDR2 LQKENI. J was trimmed by 7 bases and V by 2 bases; bases with no gene match: 5. The variable domain in full, with the rest retrieved from reference TRBV18 and TRBJ2-7, is NAGVMQNPRHLVRRRGQEARLRCSPMKGHSHVYWYRQLPEEGLKFMVYLQKENIIDESGMPKERFSAEFPKEGPSILRIQQVVRGDSAAYFCASSPNRGQEQYFGPGTRLTVT.

The CDR3 DNA follows: TGTGCCAGCAGCCTAGGGGGACTAGAAAGATTGTTCTTC. Protein sequence: CASSLGGLERLFF. The V gene is TRBV7-9, the J gene TRBJ2-1; 8 bases are shared with TRBD2. The germline gives CDR1 SEHNR, CDR2 FQNEAQ (reference sequence). CDR3 length: 13 amino acids. The junction had 12 bases not matched to a gene; V was cut back by 5 bases and J by 15 bases.

This chain uses TRBV5-1 with TRBJ2-1; no firm D call. There are 13 residues in the CDR3. Germline lookup yields CDR1 SGHRS and CDR2 YFSETQ. V lost 5 bases, J lost 2 bases, and 8 bases lay in between. CDR3 sequence (DNA): TGCGCCAGCAGGTCAGAGGCCTACAATGAGCAGTTCTTC. Protein: CASRSEAYNEQFF.

The V call is TRBV4-1, the J call TRBJ1-3; 9 nucleotides align to TRBD1. J lost 4 bases, V lost 4 bases, and 8 bases had no gene match. In germline, CDR1 is MGHRA, CDR2 YSYEKL. The CDR3 runs to 16 residues. The CDR3 coding sequence is TGCGCCAGCAGCCGTGGGACAGGGCTAGGGGGAAACACCATATATTTT. The encoded protein is CASSRGTGLGGNTIYF.

The chain combines TRBV29-1 with TRBJ2-5, with D uncertain. Per germline, CDR1 SQVTM and CDR2 ANQGSEA. This CDR3 has 14 amino acids. The V and J ends lost 3 bases and 5 bases respectively, with 16 bases between them. The DNA for the CDR3 is TGCAGCGTTGATGGTATCGCCTGGGCGGAGACCCAGTACTTC. Amino acids: CSVDGIAWAETQYF.